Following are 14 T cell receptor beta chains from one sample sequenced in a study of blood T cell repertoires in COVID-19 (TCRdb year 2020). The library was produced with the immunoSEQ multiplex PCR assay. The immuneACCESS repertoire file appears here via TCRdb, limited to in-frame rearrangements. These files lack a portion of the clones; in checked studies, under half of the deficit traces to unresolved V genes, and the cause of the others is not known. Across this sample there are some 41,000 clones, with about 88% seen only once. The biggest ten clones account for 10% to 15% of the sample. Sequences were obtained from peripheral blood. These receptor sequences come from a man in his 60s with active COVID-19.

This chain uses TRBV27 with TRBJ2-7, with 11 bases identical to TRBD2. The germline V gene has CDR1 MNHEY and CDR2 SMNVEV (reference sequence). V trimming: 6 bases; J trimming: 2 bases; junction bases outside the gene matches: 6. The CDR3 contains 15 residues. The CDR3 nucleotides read TGTGCCAGCAGAACCGGGACTAGCGGCACCTACGAGCAGTACTTC. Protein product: CASRTGTSGTYEQYF.

CDR3 sequence: CASSPSGGVRGYTF. CDR3 DNA: TGTGCCAGCAGCCCATCCGGCGGGGTTAGGGGCTACACCTTC. The chain is built from TRBV7-2 and TRBJ1-2; D remains unclear. The CDR3 consists of 14 residues. Germline CDR1 is SGHTA and CDR2 is FQGNSA. The ends were cut back, 5 bases at V and 8 bases at J, with 18 bases in the middle.

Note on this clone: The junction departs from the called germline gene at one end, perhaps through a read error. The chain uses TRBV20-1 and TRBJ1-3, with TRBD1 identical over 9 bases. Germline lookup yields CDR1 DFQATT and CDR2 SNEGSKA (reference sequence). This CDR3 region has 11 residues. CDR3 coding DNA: TGCAGTGCCAATAGCGATCGGACAGGGGCTTTT. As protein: CSANSDRTGAF.

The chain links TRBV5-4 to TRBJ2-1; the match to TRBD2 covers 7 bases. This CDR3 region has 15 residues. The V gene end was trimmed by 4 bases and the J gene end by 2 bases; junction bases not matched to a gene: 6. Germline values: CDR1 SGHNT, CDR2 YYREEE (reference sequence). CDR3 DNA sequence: TGTGCCAGCAGCCATGGCGGGAGAGCCTACAATGAGCAGTTCTTC. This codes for CASSHGGRAYNEQFF.

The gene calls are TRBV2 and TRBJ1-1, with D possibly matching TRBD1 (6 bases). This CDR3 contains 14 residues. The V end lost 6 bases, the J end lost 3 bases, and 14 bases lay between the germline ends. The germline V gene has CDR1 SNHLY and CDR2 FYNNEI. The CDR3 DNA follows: TGTGCCAGCAGGGAGACAGGAACCTACACTGAAGCTTTCTTT. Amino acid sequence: CASRETGTYTEAFF.

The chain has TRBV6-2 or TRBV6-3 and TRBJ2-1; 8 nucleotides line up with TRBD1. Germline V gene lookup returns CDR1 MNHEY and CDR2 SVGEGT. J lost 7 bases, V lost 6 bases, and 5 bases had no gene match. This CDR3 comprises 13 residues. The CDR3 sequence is CASSDRTGNEQFF. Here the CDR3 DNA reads TGTGCCAGCAGCGACAGGACAGGGAATGAGCAGTTCTTC.

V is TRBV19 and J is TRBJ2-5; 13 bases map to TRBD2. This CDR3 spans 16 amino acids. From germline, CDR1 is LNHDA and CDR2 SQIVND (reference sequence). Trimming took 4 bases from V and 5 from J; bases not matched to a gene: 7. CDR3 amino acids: CASSTRLAGGSETQYF. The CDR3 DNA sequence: TGTGCCAGTAGTACCCGACTAGCGGGAGGATCGGAGACCCAGTACTTC.

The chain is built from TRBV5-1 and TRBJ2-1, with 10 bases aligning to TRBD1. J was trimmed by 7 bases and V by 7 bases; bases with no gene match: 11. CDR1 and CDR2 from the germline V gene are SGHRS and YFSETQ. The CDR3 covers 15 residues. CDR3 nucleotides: TGCGCCAGCTTGCCGGGACAGGGGTTTGGGAATGAGCAGTTCTTC. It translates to CASLPGQGFGNEQFF. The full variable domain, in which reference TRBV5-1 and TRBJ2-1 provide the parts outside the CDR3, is KAGVTQTPRYLIKTRGQQVTLSCSPISGHRSVSWYQQTPGQGLQFLFEYFSETQRNKGNFPGRFSGRQFSNSRSEMNVSTLELGDSALYLCASLPGQGFGNEQFFGPGTRLTVL.

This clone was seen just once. The CDR3 spells CASSEPGNREKLFF. In DNA, the CDR3 is TGTGCCAGCAGCGAGCCGGGGAATCGAGAAAAACTGTTTTTT. The chain carries TRBV6-2 or TRBV6-3 and TRBJ1-4; D ambiguous. The CDR3 is 14 amino acids. From germline, CDR1 is MNHEY and CDR2 SVGEGT. V was clipped by 6 bases and J by 8 bases, with 16 bases between them.

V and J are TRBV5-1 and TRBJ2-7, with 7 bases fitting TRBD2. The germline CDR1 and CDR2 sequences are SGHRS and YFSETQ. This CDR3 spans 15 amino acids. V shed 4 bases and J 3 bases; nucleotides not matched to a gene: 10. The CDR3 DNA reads TGCGCCAGCAGCACGGGTCGGGCTAGCGGCTACGAGCAGTACTTC. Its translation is CASSTGRASGYEQYF.

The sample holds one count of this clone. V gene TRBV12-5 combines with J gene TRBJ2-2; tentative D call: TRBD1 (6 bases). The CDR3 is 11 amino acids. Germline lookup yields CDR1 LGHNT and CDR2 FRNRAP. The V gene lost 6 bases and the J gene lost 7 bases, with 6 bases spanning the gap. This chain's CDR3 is CASGTGGELFF. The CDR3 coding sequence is TGTGCTAGTGGGACAGGCGGGGAGCTGTTTTTT.

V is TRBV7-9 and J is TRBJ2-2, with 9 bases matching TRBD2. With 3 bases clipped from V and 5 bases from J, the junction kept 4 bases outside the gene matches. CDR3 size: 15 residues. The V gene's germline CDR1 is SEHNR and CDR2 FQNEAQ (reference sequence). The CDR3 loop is CASSFGGRGTGELFF. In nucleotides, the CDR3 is TGTGCCAGCAGCTTCGGCGGGAGGGGTACCGGGGAGCTGTTTTTT.

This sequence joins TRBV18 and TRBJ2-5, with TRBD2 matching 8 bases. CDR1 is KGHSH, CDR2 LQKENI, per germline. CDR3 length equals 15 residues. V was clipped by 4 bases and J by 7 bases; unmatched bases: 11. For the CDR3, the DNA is TGTGCCAGCTCACTCGACCGGGGGAGCGGGGGGACCCAGTACTTC. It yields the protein CASSLDRGSGGTQYF.

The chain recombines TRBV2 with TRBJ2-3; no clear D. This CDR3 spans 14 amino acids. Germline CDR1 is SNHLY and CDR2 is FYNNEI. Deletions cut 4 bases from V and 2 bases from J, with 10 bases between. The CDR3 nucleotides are TGTGCCAGCAGTGCCGTTCAGGTCACAGATACGCAGTATTTT. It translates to CASSAVQVTDTQYF.